This entry is about one T cell receptor beta chain. Germline V gene lookup returns CDR1 SGHDN and CDR2 FVKESK. The CDR3 is made up of 16 amino acids. After removal of 4 bases from V and 3 bases from J, the junction contained 9 bases not matched to a gene. The sample is drawn from a study of blood T cell repertoires in COVID-19. For the study at large: Samples came from the United States, Italy and Spain, spanning acute and convalescent COVID-19.

Cohort allocation depended upon clinical history that participants reported. Recovery among Cohort 3 donors was established by two negative PCRs, clearance, or symptom resolution. Clones were sequenced by immunoSEQ multiplex PCR, and TCRdb holds only the in-frame ones, with some missing. Here the sample spans approximately 400,000 clones, under 85% being singletons. This clonotype was sampled from a woman aged 45-60 years who had recovered from COVID-19. Specimen: PBMCs or T cells enriched from blood (not recorded which). V is TRBV14 and J is TRBJ2-1, with TRBD2 identical over 7 bases. The CDR3 coding sequence is TGTGCCAGCAGCCCAAACAGCGGGAACAACTACAATGAGCAGTTCTTC. Encoded protein: CASSPNSGNNYNEQFF.